This TCR beta chain was captured by sequencing in a study of shared clonotypes between healthy human individuals. Several immunoSEQ plates received, in even portions, the genomic DNA of each subset. Each PCR replicate from the sorted subsets contained about 210 ng DNA, which is about 30,000 T cell genomes. The data were produced by immunoSEQ multiplex PCR, yet TCRdb's version contains in-frame clones alone and is incomplete. The repertoire has 1 million to 1.2 million clones, around three quarters of them found once; the top ten carry roughly 0.82%. Findings of the study overall: Rarefaction analysis demonstrated incomplete sorted-subset sequencing notwithstanding large depth. Naive subsets, compared against memory subsets, generally had larger estimated richness values.

Trimming removed 1 base from V and 0 bases from J, with 14 bases in between. Germline V gives CDR1 SGHTA, CDR2 FQGNSA. The CDR3 totals 17 residues. As concerns this clone: Its antigen is undetermined.

Sequencing used memory CD4+ T cells from PBMCs. Regarding subset: CD45RA-negative fraction. V is TRBV7-2 and J is TRBJ2-3; a possible D gene is TRBD2 (5 bases). The receptor's source is a man aged 18 to 35 in good health. Some clones in this sample may be carry-over from other donors' samples. The CDR3 spells CASSLGNGRASTDTQYF. The DNA for the CDR3 is TGTGCCAGCAGCTTAGGCAATGGGCGGGCGAGCACAGATACGCAGTATTTT.